The clone carrying this T cell receptor (beta chain) was seen a few times. Its antigen is currently unknown. Germline V lookup: CDR1 MNHEY, CDR2 SVGAGI. The CDR3 consists of 11 residues. V lost 9 bases, J lost 5 bases, and 8 bases lay in between. Cryopreserved PBMCs provided 1.5 to 2 micrograms of genomic DNA for the TCR beta libraries. These data originate in a study of cytotoxic CD8 clonotypes in ibrutinib-treated CLL. Study background: The authors obtained response samples at a median of about 11 months of treatment, range 6 to 36. Mean values per sample were 260,000 or so productive templates and more than 90,000 productive rearrangements.

Data came from immunoSEQ multiplex PCR; TCRdb stores just in-frame clones and leaves some out. This sample has approximately 300,000 clones; 80% occur once, and the top ten carry roughly 6.3%. Findings of the study overall: Among the clonotypes, public ones were uncommon and contracted or held stable on treatment.

The TCR sequence derives from a human donor with chronic lymphocytic leukemia. The gene calls are TRBV6-5 and TRBJ1-5; D might be TRBD1 (5 bases). This specimen consisted of PBMCs, obtained before ibrutinib treatment. For the CDR3, the DNA is TGTGCCAGTGGGACTGATCAGCCCCAGCATTTT. Encoded protein: CASGTDQPQHF.